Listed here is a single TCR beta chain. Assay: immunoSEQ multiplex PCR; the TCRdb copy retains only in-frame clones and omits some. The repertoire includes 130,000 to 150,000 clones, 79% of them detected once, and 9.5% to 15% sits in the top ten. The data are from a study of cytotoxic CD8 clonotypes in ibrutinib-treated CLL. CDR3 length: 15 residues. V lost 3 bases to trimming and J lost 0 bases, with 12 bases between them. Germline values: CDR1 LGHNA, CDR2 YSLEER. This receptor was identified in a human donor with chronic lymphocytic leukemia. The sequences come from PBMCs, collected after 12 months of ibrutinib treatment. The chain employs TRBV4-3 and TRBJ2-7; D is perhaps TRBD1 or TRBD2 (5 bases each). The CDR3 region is CASSHGTGTSYEQYF. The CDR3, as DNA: TGCGCCAGCAGCCACGGGACGGGAACCTCCTACGAGCAGTACTTC.